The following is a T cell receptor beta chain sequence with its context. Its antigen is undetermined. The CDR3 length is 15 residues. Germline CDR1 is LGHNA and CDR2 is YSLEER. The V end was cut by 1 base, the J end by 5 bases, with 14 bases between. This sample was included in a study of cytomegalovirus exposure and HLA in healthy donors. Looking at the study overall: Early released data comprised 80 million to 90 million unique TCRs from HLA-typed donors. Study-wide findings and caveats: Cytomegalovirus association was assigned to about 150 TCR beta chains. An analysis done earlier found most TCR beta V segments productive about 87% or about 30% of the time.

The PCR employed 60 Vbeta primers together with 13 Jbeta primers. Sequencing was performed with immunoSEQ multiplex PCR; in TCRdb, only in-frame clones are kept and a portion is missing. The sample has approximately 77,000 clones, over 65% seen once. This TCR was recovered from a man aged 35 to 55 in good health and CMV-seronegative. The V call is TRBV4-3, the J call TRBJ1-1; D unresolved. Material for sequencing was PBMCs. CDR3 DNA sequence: TGCGCCAGCAGCCAAGTGCCTACGATCCGGACTGAAGCTTTCTTT. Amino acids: CASSQVPTIRTEAFF.